The clone carrying this TCR beta chain was observed many times. Its antigen is still unknown. The data stem from a study of CD8+CD57+ T cells in acquired aplastic anemia. In the study overall: Sorting CD4+ and CD8+ cells gave DNA averaging roughly 3.2 ug.

Only patients with CD8+CD57+ cell expansion on flow cytometry were chosen for sequencing. The study sampled blood from patients who had received no therapy. Genomic DNA provided the template from which TCR beta VDJ and CDR3 profiles were obtained. TCRdb re-called the reads through MiXCR, storing one row per CDR3 protein. Of 450,000 to 600,000 distinct CDR3 sequences in the sample, around 30% were seen once. The germline V gene has CDR1 LNHDA and CDR2 SQIVND (reference sequence). V trimming: 6 bases; J trimming: 6 bases; junction bases outside the gene matches: 4. The CDR3 length is 14 residues. Study-wide findings and caveats: The study identified about 30 CD8+ CDR3 sequences shared by patients and controls.

This sequence was found in a human donor with aplastic anemia. Sequencing used sorted CD4+, CD8+, or CD8+CD57+ T cells (not recorded which) from PBMCs. J is TRBJ1-6 and V is TRBV19; 8 nucleotides align to TRBD1. CDR3 sequence reads: CASRGQVLNSPLHF. CDR3 sequence (DNA): TGTGCCAGTAGGGGACAGGTACTTAATTCACCCCTCCACTTT. The full variable domain, with the rest looked up from reference TRBV19 and TRBJ1-6, is DGGITQSPKYLFRKEGQNVTLSCEQNLNHDAMYWYRQDPGQGLRLIYYSQIVNDFQKGDIAEGYSVSREKKESFPLTVTSAQKNPTAFYLCASRGQVLNSPLHFGNGTRLTVT.